This T cell receptor (beta chain) was identified during a study of early T cells in non-severe SARS-CoV-2 infection. For the study at large: Bulk RNA isolated from unsorted whole blood underwent sequencing; chains were not paired.

There are many counts of this clonotype. Its antigen remains unidentified. Individual cDNA molecules each received unique molecular identifiers attached to them. TCRdb used MiXCR to reprocess the 5' RACE reads, holding one entry per CDR3 protein. The data contain just under 60,000 distinct CDR3 sequences, about 8% of them seen just once; the ten biggest clones take up about 3.3%. Study-wide points: VDJdb matching favored anti-spike CD8 responses, missing private and CD4 specificities.

The CDR3 runs 16 residues. V lost 0 bases, J lost 3 bases, and 13 bases lay in between. CDR1 is SGHNT and CDR2 is YYREEE in the germline V gene (reference sequence). This sequence originates from an adult who was a healthcare worker with PCR-confirmed SARS-CoV-2 infection or an uninfected control (not recorded which). The specimen was whole blood. The rearrangement joins TRBV5-4 to TRBJ2-1, with D perhaps TRBD1 or TRBD2 (5 bases each). This chain's CDR3 is CASSLVPGTVYNEQFF. DNA for the CDR3: TGTGCCAGCAGCTTGGTGCCGGGGACCGTCTACAATGAGCAGTTCTTC.